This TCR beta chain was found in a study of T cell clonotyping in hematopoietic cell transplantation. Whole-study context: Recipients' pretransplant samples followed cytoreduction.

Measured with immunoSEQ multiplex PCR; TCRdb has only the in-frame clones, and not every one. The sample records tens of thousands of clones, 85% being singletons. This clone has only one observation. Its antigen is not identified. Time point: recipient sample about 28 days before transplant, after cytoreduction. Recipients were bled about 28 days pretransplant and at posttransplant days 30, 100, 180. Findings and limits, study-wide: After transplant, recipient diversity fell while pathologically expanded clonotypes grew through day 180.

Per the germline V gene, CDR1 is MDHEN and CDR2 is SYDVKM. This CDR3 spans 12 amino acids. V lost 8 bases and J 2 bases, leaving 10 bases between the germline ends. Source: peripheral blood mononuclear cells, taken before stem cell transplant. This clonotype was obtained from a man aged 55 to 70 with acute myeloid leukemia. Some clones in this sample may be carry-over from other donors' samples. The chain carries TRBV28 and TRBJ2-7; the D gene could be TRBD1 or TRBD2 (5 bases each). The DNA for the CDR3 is TGTGCCAGCGGGACGTCGACCTACGAGCAGTACTTC. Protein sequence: CASGTSTYEQYF. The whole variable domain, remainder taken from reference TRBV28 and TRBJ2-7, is DVKVTQSSRYLVKRTGEKVFLECVQDMDHENMFWYRQDPGLGLRLIYFSYDVKMKEKGDIPEGYSVSREKKERFSLILESASTNQTSMYLCASGTSTYEQYFGPGTRLTVT.